This T cell receptor beta chain came from a study of T cells in Graves' hyperthyroidism and ophthalmopathy. Template material for amplifying TCR beta CDR3 regions consisted of RNA transcripts. The TCR CDR3 first-round RT-PCR relied on the HTBI primer set. TCRdb reprocessed the multiplex PCR reads via MiXCR and lists one record per CDR3 protein. The table has 600,000 or so distinct CDR3 sequences, 12% to 15% seen once. Germline V gives CDR1 LNHDA, CDR2 SQIVND (reference sequence). The length of the CDR3 is 13 residues. Trimming pared 7 bases from V and 4 bases from J, leaving 14 bases between. Regarding the study as a whole: Ophthalmopathy and stable hyperthyroidism were separated by a 13 V-J model. Most clonotypes that expanded in the thyroid above 0.001 also showed up in blood.

For this clonotype: The target antigen is unknown.

Lactation, pregnancy, other autoimmune disease or uncontrolled infection excluded patients. This chain uses TRBV19 with TRBJ2-7; D may correspond to TRBD1 or TRBD2 (5 bases each). The sequenced material came from blood. The clonotype was recovered from a woman aged 18-29 years with Graves' ophthalmopathy. The CDR3 loop is CASTTRGGYEQYF. The CDR3 DNA sequence: TGTGCCAGTACAACCCGGGGCGGGTACGAGCAGTACTTC.